Given below is one TCR beta chain in context. Its antigen is unknown. No base-level quality is on record; no much larger clone is a single base apart. Taken from the germline V gene, the CDR1 and CDR2 loops are LGHNA and YSLEER. For this chain, trimming is 2 bases at the V end and 2 bases at the J end, and the number of junction bases without a gene match is 9. Measured from the cysteine to the phenylalanine, the CDR3 is 16 residues long. Only the CDR3 region is kept as DNA, spanning 48 bases read in frame from base 1. Libraries came from the immunoSEQ multiplex PCR assay. For the multiplex PCR, a mixture combining 60 forward primers for TCR Vbeta segments and 13 reverse primers for TCR Jbeta segments was used. The CDR3 region of rearranged TCR beta genes was amplified from genomic DNA with a multiplex PCR assay. On the Illumina HiSeq System, the amplified TCR beta libraries were sequenced as 87-base-pair reads. In the paper's pipeline: In a later analysis, some 80 million unique TCR beta chains were counted across the roughly 610 repertoires, and around 10 million of these chains were shared by at least two donors. Raw reads were error-corrected and collapsed into unique sequences with a nearest-neighbor algorithm that merged closely related sequences to remove PCR and sequencing errors. V, D and J gene segments were assigned by aligning CDR3 sequences to IMGT reference sequences. Each retained sequence needed at least a six-nucleotide match to both a V gene segment and a J gene segment. Rearrangements were classified as productive when the CDR3 lacked stop codons and remained in frame with V and J, and all other rearrangements were classified as non-productive. Following IMGT convention, CDR3 was defined as the stretch from the second conserved V-encoded cysteine up to the conserved J-encoded phenylalanine. The earlier analysis of some 540 of the donors excluded any sequence lacking an unambiguous match to a single V gene segment. An earlier analysis of fewer than 750 of the donors classified V segments as functional when productive rearrangements were above 56.7% and as segregating when the standard deviation between donors was above 5%. To diagnose cytomegalovirus status from the catalog of TCR beta chain sequences, a statistical classification framework was built. V and J gene assignment, in a later analysis, came from comparing TCR nucleotide sequences with IMGT/GENE-DB human TR gene sequences. The TCRdist pipeline was used in a later analysis to assign CDR3 sequences and most-parsimonious VDJ recombination scenarios. In a later analysis, each TCR beta chain was defined by its CDR3 amino acid sequence together with its V-gene family, and reads lacking a unique V-gene family were excluded. As a way to deal with suspected cross-contamination and a sequencing artifact, a later analysis dropped 450 to 600 nucleotide sequences that were highly shared and had low generation probability. In a later analysis, a clonal expansion index for each public chain was calculated from normalized within-repertoire ranks of inferred template counts. In a later analysis, generation probabilities were computed using a VDJ recombination model fitted to out-of-frame rearrangements, and the results were checked against IGoR. A later analysis scored TCR-TCR, TCR-HLA and TCR-CMV co-occurrence with hypergeometric tests, applying a repertoire-size bias correction to TCR pairs. False discovery rates were estimated in a later analysis by permuting HLA or CMV assignments 20 times. In a later analysis, co-occurring TCRs were grouped using DBSCAN, and TCRdist sequence similarity was added for clustering within HLA-allele-positive subsets. Repertoires with fewer than 30,000 or more than 120,000 public chains, plus five repertoires with anomalous nucleotide sharing, were excluded from co-occurrence clustering. Sourced from immuneACCESS, this table was stored by TCRdb with only in-frame sequences that have V and J called. A share of the clones is absent; for the studies checked, an unresolved V gene accounts for under half, and the remainder has no known explanation. That table furnishes V, J and clone size, whereas the DNA furnished D and trimming. The sample contains over 80,000 clones, 70% to 80% of them found a single time. Clones ranked in the top ten supply approximately 15% of the sample.

The sample comes from a study of cytomegalovirus exposure and HLA in healthy donors (dated by TCRdb to the late 2010s). Study-level background: An earlier analysis of fewer than 750 of the donors reported approximately 260 Gb of sequence data and 95 million to 120 million unique TCR beta sequences obtained from about 179 million T cells. Typing coverage differed by locus: A, B, C, DRB1 and DQB1 were typed in about 629-630 donors, DQA1 in about 500, DPA1 in 600 to 610, and DPB1 in 472. The study was designed to test whether signatures of past pathogen exposure could be identified by cataloging public T cell receptors. All discovery cohort repertoires had been generated using a single sequencing platform. The study combined high-throughput TCR immunosequencing, statistical association of individual TCRs with disease status, and machine learning to predict cytomegalovirus infection status. In addition to the first cohort of 666 subjects, a separate validation cohort of approximately 120 different subjects was used. The T cell repertoires of around 670 subjects were profiled by immunosequencing and related to cytomegalovirus serostatus. The later analysis used no new phenotypic data to find candidate immune exposures, relying instead on TCR beta sequences and their occurrence across donors. An earlier analysis of some 600 of the donors applied high-throughput TCR beta sequencing to assess whether each TCR beta V gene segment acted as functional or pseudogenic. Both class I and class II loci were covered by HLA typing, at four-digit resolution. Roughly 5 DR-DQ haplotypes were treated as single units for association and clustering because of strong linkage in the cohort. Among 350 to 400 genotyped donors of the cohort, an average of around 240,000 unique TCR beta nucleotide sequences were sequenced per donor, around 18% of them non-productive. A later analysis re-examined previously published TCR beta repertoires from hundreds of donors and added high-resolution HLA genotyping to investigate patterns of TCR occurrence. Donor age, sex, ethnicity and CMV serostatus were compiled together with the repertoire data. An early release that covered about 600 HLA-typed donors contained 250 to 350 gigabases of sequencing data and some 87 million unique TCR sequences. A later genetic analysis took genome-wide SNP genotypes for about 55% of the 666 donors and used that subset as a discovery cohort. Of the roughly 400 genotyped donors, roughly 85% fell in the genetic ancestry cluster associated with self-reported Caucasian donors.

The cohort consisted of 650 to 700 healthy bone marrow donors. At the time of sampling, every cohort member was nominally healthy, though immune exposures that went unrecorded were likely present. The donor tested CMV seropositive and was one of the 289 seropositive cohort members. A peripheral blood sample was collected from each donor, and TCR beta sequencing was performed on peripheral blood mononuclear cells. Genomic DNA was extracted from the blood cell samples with the Qiagen DNeasy Blood Extraction Kit. Here is what the overall study found, with its caveats: According to a later genetic analysis, donors in an Asian-associated ancestry cluster had fewer N-insertions in productive TCRs than the approximately 710-donor mean. Linkage disequilibrium might explain the correlated functional status among segregating V segments, but an unknown experimental factor could not be ruled out. When HLA alleles, especially DR and DQ, strongly co-occurred, attributing TCR associations to individual alleles was difficult. A further reported finding was that TCR beta sequences accurately predicted the HLA-A and HLA-B alleles for most subjects in the first cohort. Most TCR sequences were observed very rarely across donors, whereas some public TCRs were present in many individuals. CMV serostatus was the only immune exposure information available for the cohort. In a later genetic analysis, a missense DCLRE1C variant was associated with V-gene and J-gene trimming of TCR beta chains, and the association was replicated in an independent cohort. Compared with equally common non-associated chains, HLA-associated TCR beta chains in a later analysis were more clonally expanded and had lower generation probabilities. Some IMGT-functional V segments, including TRBV6-2 and TRBV6-3, could not be told apart with the 87-base-pair reads, so those segments were excluded. Three of the identified cytomegalovirus-associated TCR beta chains were confirmed in vitro to be specific for cytomegalovirus antigens. At a false discovery rate of 0.05, a later analysis linked roughly 17,000 TCR beta sequences to specific HLA alleles. Because counts were too low, under 20 rarely observed V segments, including chromosome 9 orphons, were left out of the earlier analysis of about 620 of the donors. In both the original and validation cohorts, the classifier was reported to diagnose cytomegalovirus status with high specificity and sensitivity. The study gave a list of over 150 TCR beta chains associated with cytomegalovirus. Broadly in line with IMGT annotations, most TCR beta V segments showed up in productive rearrangements about 90% or about 30% of the time in an earlier analysis of several hundred of the donors. According to a later analysis, TCR association rates differed among HLA loci, with DRB1 alleles showing the most associated TCRs and HLA-C alleles showing the fewest. The presence/absence analyses assumed that sequencing depth was roughly uniform across donors, and that assumption may not be true. A cluster of highly shared sequence variants was judged likely to represent a technical artifact of the sequencing pipeline. A later analysis found that most CMV-associated TCR beta chains appeared HLA-restricted, with HLA associations seemingly driven largely by CMV exposure. According to the authors, the approach could potentially be generalized to other disease states and immunological phenotypes. According to a later analysis, parvovirus B19, influenza, CMV and Epstein-Barr virus appeared linked to several top co-occurrence clusters. Because some donors lacked HLA typing at each locus, the association tests relied only on the typed subset. This cohort had only TCR beta chains sequenced, and the lack of alpha or paired-chain data limited which features could be detected.

The TCR comes from a man in his 60s in good health and CMV-seropositive. Recombination linked TRBV4-3 to TRBJ2-7, with 7 central nucleotides matching TRBD1. The source material was PBMCs. The DNA sequence follows: TGCGCCAGCAGCCAAAGATTAAGAGGGGGCCCCTACGAGCAGTACTTC. This is translated as CASSQRLRGGPYEQYF.